This entry is about one T cell receptor beta chain. Its matching antigen is unknown. Germline loops: CDR1 MGHRA, CDR2 YSYEKL. The CDR3 runs to 15 residues. V was shortened by 0 bases and J by 4 bases, with 10 bases between the two germline ends. Combining iRepertoire HTBI primers with Arm-PCR of CDR3 regions, the authors built TCR beta libraries. TCRdb fed the multiplex PCR reads into MiXCR, producing one record per CDR3 protein. The data hold fewer than 650,000 distinct CDR3 sequences, with about 16% observed a single time. This sample stems from a study of regulatory T cells in long-lasting Graves disease. Study-wide points: TRBV28, TRBJ1-2 and TRBJ2-5 emerged as the favored segments in persistent disease.

This sample's time point: newly diagnosed GD, antithyroid drugs for less than 3 months. There was RNA extracted from PBMCs, and the TCR library was made from it. Another study also made use of these data, one on T cells in Graves' hyperthyroidism and ophthalmopathy.

This material consisted of peripheral blood mononuclear cells (PBMCs), taken at new diagnosis, from a patient treated with antithyroid drugs. The genes are TRBV4-1 and TRBJ1-3, with TRBD1 as a possible D gene (6 bases). The receptor's source is a man between 18 and 29 years old with Graves disease. CDR3: CASSQELTGGNTIYF. DNA of the CDR3: TGCGCCAGCAGCCAAGAACTAACAGGGGGAAACACCATATATTTT.